This TCR beta chain derives from a study of shared clonotypes between healthy human individuals. Splitting the CD4+ cells yielded a CD45RA+ naive subset and a CD45RA-negative memory subset. The ends were cut back, 5 bases at V and 11 bases at J, with 16 bases in the middle. Germline CDR1 and CDR2: SGHRS and YFSETQ. This CDR3 region has 12 residues. Clones were sequenced by immunoSEQ multiplex PCR, and TCRdb holds only the in-frame ones, with some missing. The table records some 2,500,000 clones, under 95% of them present only once. Broader study findings: Only blood was sampled, and tissue TCR repertoires likely differ from blood ones.

With regard to this clone: Its antigen remains unknown.

Sample: naive CD4+ T cells from PBMCs. Indicated subset: CD45RA+ positively selected. The gene calls are TRBV5-1 and TRBJ1-1; no definite D call. The source of this sequence is a man aged 18 to 30 in good health. Some clones in this sample may be carry-over from other donors' samples. The CDR3 sequence is CASSRLTGLAFF. DNA of the CDR3: TGCGCCAGCAGTCGCTTGACGGGTCTTGCTTTCTTT.